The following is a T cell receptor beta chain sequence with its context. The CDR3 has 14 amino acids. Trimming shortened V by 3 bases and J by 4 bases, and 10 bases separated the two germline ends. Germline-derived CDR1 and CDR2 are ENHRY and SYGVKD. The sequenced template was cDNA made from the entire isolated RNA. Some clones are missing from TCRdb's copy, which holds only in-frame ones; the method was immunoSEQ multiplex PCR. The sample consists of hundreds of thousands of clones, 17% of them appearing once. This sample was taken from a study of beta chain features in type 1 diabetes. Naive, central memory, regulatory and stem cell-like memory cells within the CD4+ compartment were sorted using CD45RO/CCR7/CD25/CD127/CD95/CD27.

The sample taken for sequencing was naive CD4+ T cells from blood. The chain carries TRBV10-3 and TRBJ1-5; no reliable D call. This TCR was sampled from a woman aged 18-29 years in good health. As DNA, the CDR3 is TGTGCCATCAGTGATCAGGTCGAAAATCAGCCCCAGCATTTT. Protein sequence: CAISDQVENQPQHF.